This T cell receptor (beta chain) was captured by sequencing in a study of CXCR3-negative and CXCR3-positive naive CD8 T cells. Concerning this clonotype: Its antigen is still unknown.

Study findings and constraints: CXCR3-positive naive cells carried more hydrophobic TRB CDR3s than CXCR3-negative ones.

Libraries of TRB cDNA were made by 5' RACE and carried UMIs. TCRdb reprocessed the 5' RACE reads and reports one entry per CDR3 protein, with no DNA. The sample table includes about 98,000 distinct CDR3 sequences. Sequencing input: naive CXCR3+ CD8+ T cells from blood. Subset given: CD45RO-CCR7+CD27+CD95- naive CD8+ T cells expressing CXCR3 (TNR3+). The sequence was collected from a human donor in good health. Some clones in this sample may be carry-over from other donors' samples.

CDR3 sequence reads: CSARDPKEVDTQYF. The rearrangement joins TRBV20-1 to TRBJ2-3. CDR1 DFQATT and CDR2 SNEGSKA come from the germline V gene (reference sequence). The CDR3 is 14 amino acids.